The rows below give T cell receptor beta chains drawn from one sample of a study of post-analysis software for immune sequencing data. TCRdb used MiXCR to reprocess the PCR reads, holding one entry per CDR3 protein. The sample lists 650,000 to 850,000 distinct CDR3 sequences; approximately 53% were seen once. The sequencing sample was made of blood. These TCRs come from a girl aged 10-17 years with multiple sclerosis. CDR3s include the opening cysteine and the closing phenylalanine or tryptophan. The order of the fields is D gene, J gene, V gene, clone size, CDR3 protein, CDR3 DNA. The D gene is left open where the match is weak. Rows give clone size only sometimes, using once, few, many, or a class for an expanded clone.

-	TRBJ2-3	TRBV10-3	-	CAISELGTDTQYF	TGTGCCATCAGTGAGTTGGGCACAGATACGCAGTATTTT
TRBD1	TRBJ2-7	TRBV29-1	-	CSVRGQAAYEQYF	TGCAGCGTCCGAGGACAGGCCGCTTACGAGCAGTACTTC
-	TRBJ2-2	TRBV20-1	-	CSARGALGTGELFF	TGCAGTGCTAGGGGGGCCTTGGGGACCGGGGAGCTGTTTTTT
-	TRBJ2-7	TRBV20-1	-	CSASDSGAEQYF	TGCAGTGCTAGCGATAGCGGTGCCGAGCAGTACTTC
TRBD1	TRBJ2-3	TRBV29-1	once	CSVGRTGAPDTQYF	TGCAGCGTTGGCCGGACAGGGGCCCCAGATACGCAGTATTTT
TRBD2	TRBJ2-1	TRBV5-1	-	CASSSGTSGGEQQFF	TGCGCCAGCAGCTCTGGGACTAGCGGGGGGGAGCAGCAGTTCTTC
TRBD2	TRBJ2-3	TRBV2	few	CASSNGGGTTDTQYF	TGTGCCAGCAGTAATGGCGGGGGGACCACAGATACGCAGTATTTT
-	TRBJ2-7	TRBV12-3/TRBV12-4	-	CASSFVQDDKYF	TGTGCCAGCAGTTTCGTTCAGGACGATAAGTACTTC
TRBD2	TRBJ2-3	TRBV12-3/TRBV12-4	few	CASSSGTSGRATDTQYF	TGTGCCAGCAGTTCCGGGACTAGCGGGAGGGCCACAGATACGCAGTATTTT
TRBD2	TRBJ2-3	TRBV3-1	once	CASSHRSGRATSKDTQYF	TGTGCCAGCAGCCACCGTAGCGGGAGGGCCACGTCCAAAGATACGCAGTATTTT
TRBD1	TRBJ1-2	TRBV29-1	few	CSVPRQGNYGYTF	TGCAGCGTCCCGAGACAGGGGAACTATGGCTACACCTTC
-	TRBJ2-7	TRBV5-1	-	CASSPRGAGDSYEQYF	TGCGCCAGCAGCCCCAGGGGGGCAGGGGACTCCTACGAGCAGTACTTC
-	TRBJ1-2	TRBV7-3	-	CASSPNRALSYGYTF	TGTGCCAGCAGCCCCAATAGGGCCCTAAGCTATGGCTACACCTTC
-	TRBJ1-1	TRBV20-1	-	CSAQGTVEAFF	TGCAGTGCCCAGGGAACCGTTGAAGCTTTCTTT
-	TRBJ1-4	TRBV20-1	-	CSARYQGPTNEKLFF	TGCAGTGCTAGATACCAGGGCCCAACTAATGAAAAACTGTTTTTT
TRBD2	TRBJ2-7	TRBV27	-	CASRLGGRADEQYF	TGTGCCAGCAGGTTAGGCGGGAGGGCCGACGAGCAGTACTTC
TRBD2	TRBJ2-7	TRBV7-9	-	CASSSERGDSYEQYF	TGTGCCAGCAGCTCAGAGCGGGGGGACTCCTACGAGCAGTACTTC
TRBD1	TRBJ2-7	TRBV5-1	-	CASSASTGGAAYEQYF	TGCGCCAGCAGCGCCTCGACAGGGGGCGCAGCCTACGAGCAGTACTTC
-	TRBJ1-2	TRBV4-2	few	CASSQDAYGYTF	TGTGCCAGCAGCCAAGATGCCTATGGCTACACCTTC
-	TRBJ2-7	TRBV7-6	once	CASSLESGVEQYF	TGTGCCAGCAGCTTAGAATCGGGGGTCGAGCAGTACTTC
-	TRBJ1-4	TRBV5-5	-	CASSLRHDEKLFF	TGTGCCAGCAGCTTGCGTCATGATGAAAAACTGTTTTTT
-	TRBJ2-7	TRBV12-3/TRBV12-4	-	CASSTFDYEQYF	TGTGCCAGCAGTACCTTTGACTACGAGCAGTACTTC
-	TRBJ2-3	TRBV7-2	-	CASSSRVTDTQYF	TGTGCCAGCAGCTCCAGGGTCACAGATACGCAGTATTTT
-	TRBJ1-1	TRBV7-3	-	CASSPLVGNTEAFF	TGTGCCAGCAGCCCTTTAGTGGGGAACACTGAAGCTTTCTTT
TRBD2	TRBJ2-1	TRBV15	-	CATSTYSGNSYNEQFF	TGTGCCACCAGCACCTATAGCGGGAACTCCTACAATGAGCAGTTCTTC
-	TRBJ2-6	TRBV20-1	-	CSARLPVSGANVLTF	TGCAGTGCTAGACTACCAGTCTCTGGGGCCAACGTCCTGACTTTC
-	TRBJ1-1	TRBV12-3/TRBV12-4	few	CASSPEGQGHRSEAFF	TGTGCCAGCAGTCCTGAGGGGCAGGGACACCGGAGTGAAGCTTTCTTT
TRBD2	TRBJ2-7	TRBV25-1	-	CASSGESSGGYEQYF	TGTGCCAGCAGTGGAGAGTCTAGCGGGGGATACGAGCAGTACTTC
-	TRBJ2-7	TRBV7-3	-	CAGSPGQGTYEQYF	TGTGCCGGCAGCCCGGGACAAGGAACCTACGAGCAGTACTTC
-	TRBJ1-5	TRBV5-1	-	CASSWRGGNQPQHF	TGCGCCAGCAGCTGGAGGGGTGGAAATCAGCCCCAGCATTTT
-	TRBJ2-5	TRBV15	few	CATSRDPGEGQYF	TGTGCCACCAGCAGAGATCCTGGAGAAGGGCAGTACTTC